This T cell receptor beta chain is from a study of response to subunit inactivated influenza vaccine (dated by TCRdb to the late 2010s). Turning to the overall study: Deep quantitative T cell receptor repertoire profiling was used in the study to track responses to a trivalent subunit inactivated influenza vaccine.

In the case of this clonotype: Its antigen remains undetermined. The sample holds no much larger clone one base away, and base qualities are not on file.

Receptors were amplified or captured by RT-PCR. TCRdb lists the instrument as Illumina HiSeq 2500. TCRdb redid the processing of the public reads, applying fastp at Q25 and MiXCR, and retained in-frame beta chains. Records with the same CDR3 protein are collapsed into one entry carrying the most frequent genes and DNA. Recorded for this sample are about 700,000 distinct CDR3 sequences; 15% to 17% of them occurred a single time. The top ten clonotypes cover more than 9% of the sample. The junction carries 12 bases between V and J, which are trimmed by 0 bases and 2 bases respectively. From cysteine to phenylalanine, the CDR3 is 15 amino acids long. Only the CDR3 region is kept as DNA, spanning 45 bases read in frame from base 1. The germline V gene gives CDR1 as SQVTM and CDR2 as ANQGSEA. Study-level results and caveats: It was suggested by the authors that each seasonal influenza vaccination may recruit only a limited number of new T cells.

The specimen comprised PBMCs from blood, sampled about 11 days after vaccination. The sequence joins TRBV29-1 to TRBJ2-3, with TRBD2 perhaps the D gene, on 6 matching bases. The clonotype was recovered from a man aged 45-65 years who received an inactivated influenza vaccine. Donor details come from another sample of the same person, matched by shared clones. The CDR3 region reads CSVEDFGDFTDTQYF. The DNA is as follows: TGCAGCGTTGAAGATTTCGGGGACTTCACAGATACGCAGTATTTT.